The next 23 T cell receptor beta chains were all read from a single sample in a study of CD8 T cells in Susac syndrome. RNA in amounts of about 0.5 to 1 ug was reverse transcribed with random hexamers. MiXCR, run by TCRdb on the immunoSEQ multiplex PCR reads, gives a single entry per CDR3 protein. Of 250,000 to 350,000 distinct CDR3 sequences detected, about 91% appear once; the ten largest clones hold over 0.05%. The sample consisted of CD4+ T cells from PBMCs. Every receptor here comes from a human donor with multiple sclerosis.

This chain links TRBV3-1 with TRBJ1-5; D is undetermined. V shed 1 base and J shed 7 bases, with 5 bases lying between them. Germline CDR1 is LGHDT and CDR2 is YNNKEL (reference sequence). The CDR3 is 12 residues long. CDR3 region: CASSQGVQPQHF. The CDR3 region has the DNA TGTGCCAGCAGCCAAGGAGTGCAGCCCCAGCATTTT.

The V and J genes are TRBV20-1 and TRBJ2-7; D possibly corresponds to TRBD1 (6 bases). Germline CDR1 reads DFQATT; CDR2 reads SNEGSKA (reference sequence). The CDR3 runs to 16 residues. V was trimmed by 3 bases and J by 3 bases, leaving 21 bases between them. The CDR3 region has the DNA TGCAGTGCTAGCGACGCCGCACAGGGTCGAGTCTACGAGCAGTACTTC. Translation gives CSASDAAQGRVYEQYF.

The rearrangement links TRBV7-2 to TRBJ1-6, with 9 positions matching TRBD1. Germline-derived CDR1 and CDR2 are SGHTA and FQGNSA. CDR3 length: 15 residues. V was pared by 2 bases and J by 9 bases, with 5 bases of the junction left unmatched. As DNA, the CDR3 is TGTGCCAGCAGCTTAACGACAGGGGGAACTTCACCCCTCCACTTT. Encoded protein: CASSLTTGGTSPLHF.

This clonotype is a singleton in its sample. The rearrangement joins TRBV4-1 to TRBJ1-6, with D unresolved. CDR3 length: 15 amino acids. The V and J ends lost 8 bases and 9 bases respectively, with 20 bases between them. The germline CDR1 and CDR2 sequences are MGHRA and YSYEKL. Written as DNA, the CDR3 is TGCGCCAGCGCGCGGAGGGCCGACAACAGTTCACCCCTCCACTTT. This translates into CASARRADNSSPLHF.

V usage is TRBV5-1 and J usage is TRBJ2-6; perhaps TRBD1 as D (8 bases). In germline, CDR1 is SGHRS, CDR2 YFSETQ. This CDR3 has 17 amino acids. V was shortened by 5 bases and J by 1 base, with 16 bases between the two germline ends. The CDR3 region is CASRREGQASGANVLTF. The CDR3 region has the DNA TGCGCCAGCAGGAGGGAGGGACAGGCTTCTGGGGCCAACGTCCTGACTTTC.

This CDR3 reads CASSVTRDGSYNEQFF. Written as DNA, the CDR3 is TGTGCCAGCAGCGTAACGCGGGACGGCTCCTACAATGAGCAGTTCTTC. The genes are TRBV7-2 and TRBJ2-1; D might be TRBD2 (6 bases). Trimming stripped 5 bases from V and 0 bases from J, with 14 bases between. The CDR3 runs 16 residues. CDR1 and CDR2 from the germline V gene are SGHTA and FQGNSA.

The chain is built from TRBV6-1 and TRBJ1-5; D is unclear. There are 15 residues in the CDR3. CDR1 MNHNS and CDR2 SASEGT come from the germline V gene. Deletions cut 2 bases from V and 0 bases from J, with 8 bases between. The DNA of the CDR3 is TGTGCCAGCAGTGAACAGGTTTATAGCAATCAGCCCCAGCATTTT. It translates to CASSEQVYSNQPQHF.

This clonotype appeared a single time. This chain joins TRBV19 and TRBJ1-5; 9 bases align to TRBD1. Germline CDR1 LNHDA, CDR2 SQIVND (reference sequence). V lost 6 bases to trimming and J lost 1 base; unmatched junction nucleotides: 4. This CDR3 has 15 residues. This CDR3 is CASRVTGGSNQPQHF. The CDR3 DNA reads as TGTGCCAGTAGGGTGACAGGGGGAAGCAATCAGCCCCAGCATTTT. Variable domain in full (rest from reference TRBV19 and TRBJ1-5): DGGITQSPKYLFRKEGQNVTLSCEQNLNHDAMYWYRQDPGQGLRLIYYSQIVNDFQKGDIAEGYSVSREKKESFPLTVTSAQKNPTAFYLCASRVTGGSNQPQHFGDGTRLSIL.

The CDR3, as DNA: TGCGCCAGCAGCCAAGGGGGGACTAGCGGTTGGGATACGCAGTATTTT. It yields the protein CASSQGGTSGWDTQYF. The chain links TRBV4-3 to TRBJ2-3, with 11 nucleotides matching TRBD2. The CDR3 has 16 residues. The J segment lost 6 bases and the V segment lost 1 base, leaving 6 bases of the junction unmatched. Germline V gene data show CDR1 as LGHNA and CDR2 as YSLEER.

Here the CDR3 reads CASSPLGRPYGYTF. CDR3 DNA sequence: TGTGCCAGCAGCCCCTTAGGCAGACCTTATGGCTACACCTTC. The chain has TRBV3-1 and TRBJ1-2; D is unresolved. The CDR3 runs 14 residues. V was clipped by 4 bases and J by 5 bases, with 14 bases between them. CDR1 and CDR2 from the germline V gene are LGHDT and YNNKEL (reference sequence).

CDR3 residues: CASRTEYRFEMSQETQYF. The DNA of the CDR3 is TGTGCCAGCAGAACTGAATATCGGTTTGAGATGAGCCAAGAGACCCAGTACTTC. The rearrangement uses TRBV9 and TRBJ2-5; D is uncertain. Germline V lookup: CDR1 SGDLS, CDR2 YYNGEE. The CDR3 runs 18 residues. V was cut by 5 bases and J by 1 base, with 24 bases left in between.

The chain has TRBV12-5 and TRBJ2-1; 10 bases are a match to TRBD2. The junction had 15 bases not matched to a gene; V was cut back by 6 bases and J by 7 bases. Per the germline V gene, CDR1 is LGHNT and CDR2 is FRNRAP. The CDR3 has 17 residues. CDR3 sequence (DNA): TGTGCTAGTGGCCCCTTTTTAACTAGCGGGATCGAGAATGAGCAGTTCTTC. This encodes CASGPFLTSGIENEQFF. The variable domain in full, with the rest retrieved from reference TRBV12-5 and TRBJ2-1, is DARVTQTPRHKVTEMGQEVTMRCQPILGHNTVFWYRQTMMQGLELLAYFRNRAPLDDSGMPKDRFSAEMPDATLATLKIQPSEPRDSAVYFCASGPFLTSGIENEQFFGPGTRLTVL.

The chain combines TRBV30 with TRBJ2-3; no clear D. The ends were cut back, 5 bases at V and 3 bases at J, with 9 bases in the middle. The CDR3 is 12 residues long. Germline V CDR1 and CDR2: GTSNPN, SVGIG (reference sequence). The CDR3 sequence: CAWDGGTDTQYF. The CDR3 DNA reads TGTGCCTGGGATGGTGGGACAGATACGCAGTATTTT.

The rearrangement uses TRBV18 and TRBJ1-2; no firm D call. Germline loops: CDR1 KGHSH, CDR2 LQKENI. The germline V and J ends were trimmed by 2 bases and 2 bases, with 9 bases remaining between them. The CDR3 spans 14 residues. The chain's CDR3 is CASSPSAENYGYTF. CDR3 sequence (DNA): TGTGCCAGCTCACCATCCGCAGAGAACTATGGCTACACCTTC.

V and J are TRBV7-2 and TRBJ2-1; D remains ambiguous. The germline V gene has CDR1 SGHTA and CDR2 FQGNSA. The CDR3 covers 13 residues. Between the trimmed V and J ends, which lost 8 bases and 0 bases, there was a span of 8 bases. The CDR3: CASGIFSYNEQFF. The DNA for the CDR3 is TGTGCCAGCGGGATATTCTCCTACAATGAGCAGTTCTTC.

This sequence joins TRBV30 and TRBJ2-3; possible D gene TRBD2, 6 bases. This CDR3 comprises 13 residues. Germline V gives CDR1 GTSNPN, CDR2 SVGIG (reference sequence). V lost 8 bases and J 5 bases, leaving 17 bases between the germline ends. The CDR3: CAHRHSGVDTQYF. In nucleotides, the CDR3 is TGTGCCCACCGACACTCGGGAGTAGATACGCAGTATTTT.

J is TRBJ1-2 and V is TRBV14, with D maybe TRBD1 (6 bases). The germline CDR1 and CDR2 sequences are SGHDN and FVKESK. The CDR3 sequence is 17 residues long. V was trimmed by 4 bases and J by 2 bases, leaving 20 bases between them. In DNA, the CDR3 is TGTGCCAGCAGCCGTTCGGGGGGGCGAATTTTAAACTATGGCTACACCTTC. Translated, it gives CASSRSGGRILNYGYTF.

This chain connects TRBV3-1 to TRBJ1-1; D is perhaps TRBD1 (5 bases). The CDR3 is made up of 10 amino acids. V lost 9 bases, J lost 6 bases, and 8 bases lay in between. The V gene's germline CDR1 is LGHDT and CDR2 YNNKEL (reference sequence). The CDR3 region has the DNA TGTGCCAGTGGGGACGCTGAAGCTTTCTTT. Translation gives CASGDAEAFF.

The chain employs TRBV9 and TRBJ2-1; D is possibly TRBD1 (7 bases). Germline V gene lookup returns CDR1 SGDLS and CDR2 YYNGEE. V was trimmed by 2 bases and J by 10 bases, leaving 13 bases between them. The CDR3 runs to 13 residues. The chain's CDR3 is CASSVRGAGEQFF. CDR3 DNA sequence: TGTGCCAGCAGCGTCAGGGGGGCAGGGGAGCAGTTCTTC.

The rearrangement links TRBV5-1 to TRBJ2-2, with D unclear. The CDR3 runs 14 residues. Germline CDR1 SGHRS, CDR2 YFSETQ. The ends were cut back, 4 bases at V and 0 bases at J, with 7 bases in the middle. The chain's CDR3 is CASSTGPNTGELFF. In DNA, the CDR3 is TGCGCCAGCAGCACGGGCCCGAACACCGGGGAGCTGTTTTTT.

The rearrangement joins TRBV2 to TRBJ2-7; D remains unclear. Germline assignment: CDR1 SNHLY and CDR2 FYNNEI. Trimming cost V 10 bases and J 0 bases, with 19 bases left between them. This CDR3 is 15 amino acids long. CDR3 sequence reads: CATRRSEASSYEQYF. The CDR3 DNA is TGTGCCACCAGACGGAGCGAGGCGAGCTCCTACGAGCAGTACTTC.

The genes are TRBV29-1 and TRBJ2-5; 8 bases are shared with TRBD1. CDR1 and CDR2 (germline): SQVTM, ANQGSEA. This CDR3 has 15 residues. V shed 3 bases, J shed 5 bases, and the junction held 11 bases outside the gene matches. The DNA of the CDR3 is TGCAGCGTTGACCTCGGACAGGGCGGGCGGGAGACCCAGTACTTC. Amino acid sequence: CSVDLGQGGRETQYF.

The chain uses TRBV6-2 or TRBV6-3 and TRBJ1-2; D is undetermined. Germline V gene sequence: CDR1 MNHEY, CDR2 SVGEGT. The V and J ends lost 2 bases and 8 bases respectively, with 12 bases between them. The CDR3 is 13 residues long. This CDR3 reads CASSYDDIGGYTF. Here the CDR3 DNA reads TGTGCCAGCAGTTACGACGACATAGGCGGCTACACCTTC.